This TCR beta chain was sequenced in a study of T cell changes during pregnancy in multiple sclerosis. This CDR3 is 14 amino acids long. CDR1 is MNHEY and CDR2 is SMNVEV in the germline V gene (reference sequence). V was clipped by 4 bases and J by 2 bases; unmatched bases: 3. Sequencing was performed with immunoSEQ multiplex PCR; in TCRdb, only in-frame clones are kept and a portion is missing. Seen here are roughly 100,000 clones, about 90% observed once, and the top ten hold 1.5% to 2%. The TCR was taken from a female donor with multiple sclerosis, enrolled in a pregnancy study. This sequence joins TRBV27 and TRBJ2-7; 9 bases align to TRBD1. Material: peripheral blood, obtained before pregnancy. CDR3 residues: CASSSGQGPYEQYF. The CDR3, as DNA: TGTGCCAGCAGTTCGGGACAGGGACCCTACGAGCAGTACTTC.